The T cell receptor beta chain described here comes from a study of CD8+ T cells in alopecia areata. Findings and caveats of the study: Elevated clonality characterized lesional scalp relative to normal scalp, particularly in alopecia totalis/universalis. Whereas mice showed it more clearly, TCR sharing across patients was murkier, possibly because of HLA.

Isolated RNA was reverse transcribed into cDNA used as the sequencing template. The data were produced by immunoSEQ multiplex PCR, yet TCRdb's version contains in-frame clones alone and is incomplete. Of 95,000 to 110,000 clones listed, roughly half are singletons. This clone showed up just a few times. The antigen is undetermined. Trimming stripped 4 bases from V and 5 bases from J, with 9 bases between. There are 11 residues in the CDR3. Germline V gives CDR1 SQVTM, CDR2 ANQGSEA. The rearrangement links TRBV29-1 to TRBJ2-7; no firm D call. The sample comprised CD4+ T cells sorted from blood. This sequence originates from a human donor in good health. CDR3 sequence (DNA): TGCAGCGTTGTAGGGTTCCACGAGCAGTACTTC. The encoded protein is CSVVGFHEQYF.